A selection of T cell receptor beta chains follows, all from one sample in a study of T cell responses to AZD1222 COVID-19 vaccine. Method: immunoSEQ multiplex PCR; TCRdb's copy keeps in-frame clones and lacks some. This sample has nearly 90,000 clones, with about 86% found just once. Specimen: peripheral blood, collected on day 0 of MenACWY control vaccination. These receptors originate from an adult in good health. Both conserved end residues are trimmed from each CDR3.

>TRBV5-6|TRBJ2-7
ASSHLGPTRLGEQY
>TRBV5-4|TRBJ1-2
ASSSGGYGYT
>TRBV2|TRBJ1-1
ASNQEAEAF
>TRBV28|TRBJ2-1
ASKTLAGNANEQF
>TRBV6-5|TRBJ2-2
ASIGLAAGELF
>TRBV29-1|TRBJ1-1
SVGLLRNTEAF
>TRBV29-1|TRBJ2-2
SVGTTGPGELF
>TRBV28|TRBJ1-2
ASSPPPTGGGIYGYT
>TRBV5-6|TRBJ2-7
ASSPSRDGLYEQY
>TRBV7-9|TRBJ1-1
TSSLKGAGQPEAF
>TRBV7-8|TRBJ1-5
ASRLTPNRANQPQH
>TRBV10-3|TRBJ1-3
AISDGARGSGNTIY
>TRBV28|TRBJ1-4
ASSLGLGKLF
>TRBV19|TRBJ2-2
ASSSTGNTGELF
>TRBV4-1|TRBJ2-3
ASSTQGSTDTQY
>TRBV15|TRBJ1-5
ATSRDSGGDRGDQPQH
>TRBV2|TRBJ1-5
ASSEARGGQPQH
>TRBV2|TRBJ2-1
ASSGGLGNEQF
>TRBV2|TRBJ1-6
ASSTEGTSYNSPLH
>TRBV28|TRBJ1-5
ASSLRSWTDSNQPQH
>TRBV6-5|TRBJ1-2
ASSLVGAPYT
>TRBV6-5|TRBJ1-2
ASGGQAWGGGYT
>TRBV25-1|TRBJ1-1
ASTGSITWNTEAF
>TRBV9|TRBJ2-2
ASSVDGSGDAGELF
>TRBV3-1/TRBV3-2|TRBJ1-2
ASSQAPGVEGYT
>TRBV9|TRBJ2-1
ASSVESSGYNEQF
>TRBV29-1|TRBJ2-3
SVEGPDTQY
>TRBV9|TRBJ2-7
ASSESGGPSYEQY
>TRBV11-1|TRBJ2-2
ASSLMRLTGELF
>TRBV7-9|TRBJ1-4
ASSLARGANEKLF
>TRBV24-1|TRBJ2-5
ATNTAGLPQETQY
>TRBV2|TRBJ1-4
ASSVRPGVNEKLF
>TRBV7-8|TRBJ1-6
ASSPQPYNSPLH
>TRBV7-9|TRBJ1-1
ASGHDYTEAF
>TRBV5-1|TRBJ1-1
ASSTSIPNTEAF
>TRBV4-2|TRBJ1-5
ASSQDLQGTGSNQPQH
>TRBV20-1|TRBJ2-3
SAPRKDTQY
>TRBV6-1|TRBJ2-3
ASSALAWTSGRSTDTQY
>TRBV5-5|TRBJ2-7
ASSLGGGPLEQY
>TRBV6-5|TRBJ1-3
ASSSAGDNRNTIY
>TRBV14|TRBJ1-3
ASSQNSGNTIY
>TRBV9|TRBJ1-1
ASSVASWGEAF
>TRBV28|TRBJ1-2
ASSLGGRAQGKLSYGYT
>TRBV9|TRBJ1-3
ASSGDRGRDPNTIY
>TRBV6-2/TRBV6-3|TRBJ2-5
ASSYLGGETQY
>TRBV2|TRBJ1-4
ASSEQVLGEKLF
>TRBV7-2|TRBJ1-2
ASSLHMGSNYGYT
>TRBV2|TRBJ1-4
ASTEGLQGEKLF
>TRBV5-1|TRBJ2-6
ASSLDSGANVLT
>TRBV6-5|TRBJ2-7
ASTKGGGPHDEQY
>TRBV30|TRBJ1-4
AWSVRAGGLEKLF
>TRBV6-2/TRBV6-3|TRBJ1-1
ASSFIGTEAF
>TRBV2|TRBJ1-2
ASSEDFSGVYGYT
>TRBV20-1|TRBJ1-5
SASFPAGYSNQPQH
>TRBV12-3/TRBV12-4|TRBJ2-3
ASCGSTDTQY
>TRBV14|TRBJ2-7
ASSQDRTADTYEQY
>TRBV5-4|TRBJ2-2
ASSRYSGGATGELF
>TRBV25-1|TRBJ2-1
ASSSSGERGGRTEQF